Presented here are 15 T cell receptor beta chains from one specimen sequenced in a study of T-cell memory formation after mild COVID-19. TCRdb reprocessed the 5' RACE reads via MiXCR and lists one record per CDR3 protein. The sample has 150,000 to 200,000 distinct CDR3 sequences; approximately 15% are singletons. Sequenced material: PBMCs or a T cell subset sorted from them (not recorded which). These TCRs come from an adult woman who had mild COVID-19 (a few samples of this study predate the infection). Cell type and time point are not known.

The rearrangement uses TRBV12-3 or TRBV12-4 and TRBJ2-2, with D unresolved. V lost 6 bases to trimming and J lost 6 bases, with 11 bases between them. CDR3 size: 13 residues. The CDR3 loop is CASRLSSAGELFF. In DNA form, the CDR3 reads TGTGCCAGCAGATTATCAAGCGCCGGGGAGCTGTTTTTT.

This clonotype was observed a few times. This rearrangement joins TRBV5-1 to TRBJ2-7, with D maybe TRBD2 (5 bases). Germline-derived CDR1 and CDR2 are SGHRS and YFSETQ. There are 15 residues in the CDR3. The V and J ends lost 0 bases and 4 bases respectively, with 14 bases between them. The CDR3 region has the DNA TGCGCCAGCAGCTTGGAGGCTAGCTTTTCTTACGAGCAGTACTTC. This gives the protein CASSLEASFSYEQYF. The full variable domain, rest sourced from reference TRBV5-1 and TRBJ2-7, is KAGVTQTPRYLIKTRGQQVTLSCSPISGHRSVSWYQQTPGQGLQFLFEYFSETQRNKGNFPGRFSGRQFSNSRSEMNVSTLELGDSALYLCASSLEASFSYEQYFGPGTRLTVT.

The V and J genes are TRBV20-1 and TRBJ2-5, with TRBD2 matching 7 bases. Germline V gives CDR1 DFQATT, CDR2 SNEGSKA (reference sequence). Trimming took 0 bases from V and 4 from J; bases not matched to a gene: 8. This CDR3 is built from 15 residues. The CDR3 sequence is CSARDVRASGETQYF. For the CDR3, the DNA is TGCAGTGCTAGAGATGTGAGGGCTAGCGGAGAGACCCAGTACTTC.

The rearrangement uses TRBV5-1 and TRBJ2-5; weak D call: TRBD1 (6 bases). CDR3 size: 14 residues. Per the germline V gene, CDR1 is SGHRS and CDR2 is YFSETQ. V was clipped by 4 bases and J by 2 bases, with 12 bases between them. CDR3 nucleotides: TGCGCCAGCAGCATCCAGGGGTATCAAGAGACCCAGTACTTC. Amino acids: CASSIQGYQETQYF.

This chain connects TRBV5-5 to TRBJ1-1; D possibly corresponds to TRBD1 (6 bases). Germline V lookup: CDR1 SGHKS, CDR2 YYEKEE (reference sequence). There are 16 residues in the CDR3. V was trimmed by 5 bases and J by 0 bases, leaving 17 bases between them. This CDR3 is CASSRGGLTMNTEAFF. Written as DNA, the CDR3 is TGTGCCAGCAGTCGGGGGGGCCTAACAATGAACACTGAAGCTTTCTTT.

This clonotype was observed a handful of times. This sequence joins TRBV7-2 and TRBJ2-5; possibly TRBD2 for D (6 bases). Germline-derived CDR1 and CDR2 are SGHTA and FQGNSA. With 5 bases removed from V and 1 base from J, the gap between germline ends came to 20 bases. The CDR3 totals 17 residues. The CDR3 region is CASSLASGRGGQETQYF. The CDR3 coding sequence is TGTGCCAGCAGCCTTGCGTCGGGACGGGGAGGCCAAGAGACCCAGTACTTC. Using reference TRBV7-2 and TRBJ2-5 for the parts outside the CDR3, the full variable domain is GAGVSQSPSNKVTEKGKDVELRCDPISGHTALYWYRQSLGQGLEFLIYFQGNSAPDKSGLPSDRFSAERTGGSVSTLTIQRTQQEDSAVYLCASSLASGRGGQETQYFGPGTRLLVL.

This clonotype was detected ten times or more. The gene calls are TRBV5-1 and TRBJ1-2; tentative D call: TRBD1 (6 bases). This CDR3 region has 13 residues. CDR1 and CDR2 from the germline V gene are SGHRS and YFSETQ. V lost 4 bases and J lost 1, with 8 bases in between. This CDR3 is CASSAGHNYGYTF. CDR3 bases: TGCGCCAGCAGCGCGGGACATAACTATGGCTACACCTTC.

A few counts support this clonotype. The chain uses TRBV29-1 and TRBJ2-7, with D possibly called TRBD1 or TRBD2 (5 bases each). Germline loops: CDR1 SQVTM, CDR2 ANQGSEA. The CDR3 contains 16 residues. V was cut by 0 bases and J by 3 bases, with 18 bases left in between. The CDR3 sequence is CSVEDTPGTPYYEQYF. As DNA, the CDR3 is TGCAGCGTTGAAGACACCCCCGGGACCCCTTACTACGAGCAGTACTTC.

The genes are TRBV7-2 and TRBJ2-3, with D possibly TRBD2 on 7 matching bases. V was shortened by 8 bases and J by 4 bases, with 16 bases between the two germline ends. The CDR3 totals 14 residues. Germline CDR1 SGHTA, CDR2 FQGNSA. For the CDR3, the DNA is TGTGCCAGCTGCCGGGGGGCGCGGGCAGATACGCAGTATTTT. Amino acids: CASCRGARADTQYF.

This clonotype was seen at least ten times. The J gene is TRBJ2-3, the V gene TRBV7-9; TRBD2 is a possible D gene (6 bases). Trimming took 5 bases from V and 0 from J, leaving 18 bases between them. This CDR3 comprises 17 residues. CDR1 and CDR2 from the germline V gene are SEHNR and FQNEAQ (reference sequence). The CDR3 loop is CASSLMFGGVSTDTQYF. The CDR3 DNA reads as TGTGCCAGCAGCCTGATGTTCGGCGGGGTTAGCACAGATACGCAGTATTTT.

V and J are TRBV5-1 and TRBJ2-1; unclear D gene. The CDR3 is 14 amino acids. CDR1 is SGHRS and CDR2 is YFSETQ in the germline V gene. Deletions cut 4 bases from V and 5 bases from J, with 13 bases between. CDR3: CASSAGRPDNEQFF. The CDR3 nucleotides read TGCGCCAGCAGCGCCGGACGTCCGGACAATGAGCAGTTCTTC.

J is TRBJ2-1 and V is TRBV5-1; 7 nucleotides align to TRBD2. With 0 bases clipped from V and 6 bases from J, the junction kept 9 bases outside the gene matches. The CDR3 sequence is 16 residues long. Per germline, CDR1 SGHRS and CDR2 YFSETQ. The CDR3 nucleotides are TGCGCCAGCAGCTTGGATAGGTTTGGGGGGGGCAATGAGCAGTTCTTC. As protein: CASSLDRFGGGNEQFF.

The V gene is TRBV9, the J gene TRBJ2-2, with unresolved D. Per the germline V gene, CDR1 is SGDLS and CDR2 is YYNGEE. CDR3 length: 15 residues. V was shortened by 0 bases and J by 0 bases, with 6 bases between the two germline ends. CDR3 protein: CASSVVGANTGELFF. In DNA form, the CDR3 reads TGTGCCAGCAGCGTAGTAGGTGCGAACACCGGGGAGCTGTTTTTT. Full variable domain (remainder filled in from reference TRBV9 and TRBJ2-2): DSGVTQTPKHLITATGQRVTLRCSPRSGDLSVYWYQQSLDQGLQFLIQYYNGEERAKGNILERFSAQQFPDLHSELNLSSLELGDSALYFCASSVVGANTGELFFGEGSRLTVL.

The chain carries TRBV5-8 and TRBJ1-1; tentatively, D is TRBD1 (6 bases). This CDR3 is 13 amino acids long. Germline V gives CDR1 SGHTS, CDR2 YDEGEE. The V gene lost 5 bases and the J gene lost 4 bases, with 12 bases spanning the gap. CDR3 in DNA: TGTGCCAGCAGTCCACAGGGACGCACTGAAGCTTTCTTT. It encodes CASSPQGRTEAFF.

This clonotype was counted ten times or more. The chain uses TRBV27 and TRBJ2-7; TRBD1 aligns across 11 bases. CDR1 MNHEY and CDR2 SMNVEV come from the germline V gene (reference sequence). The V segment lost 2 bases and the J segment 6 bases; nucleotides outside the gene matches: 12. This CDR3 has 17 amino acids. The CDR3 loop reads CASSLVVGQGGKSEQYF. As DNA, the CDR3 is TGTGCCAGCAGTTTAGTTGTGGGACAGGGGGGTAAAAGCGAGCAGTACTTC.